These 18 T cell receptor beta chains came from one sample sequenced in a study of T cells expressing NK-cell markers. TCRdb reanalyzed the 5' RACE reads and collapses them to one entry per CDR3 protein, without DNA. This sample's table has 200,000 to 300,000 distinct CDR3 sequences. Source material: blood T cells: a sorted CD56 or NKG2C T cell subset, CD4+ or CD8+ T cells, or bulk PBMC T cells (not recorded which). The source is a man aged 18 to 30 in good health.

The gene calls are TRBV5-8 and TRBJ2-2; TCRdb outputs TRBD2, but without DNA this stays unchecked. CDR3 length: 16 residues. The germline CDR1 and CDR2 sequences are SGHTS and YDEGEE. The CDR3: CASSLIGGRGTGELFF.

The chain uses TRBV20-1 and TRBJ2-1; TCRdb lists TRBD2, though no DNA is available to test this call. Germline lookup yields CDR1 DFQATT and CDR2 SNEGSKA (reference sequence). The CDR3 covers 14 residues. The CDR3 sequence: CSAVKGPSYNEQFF.

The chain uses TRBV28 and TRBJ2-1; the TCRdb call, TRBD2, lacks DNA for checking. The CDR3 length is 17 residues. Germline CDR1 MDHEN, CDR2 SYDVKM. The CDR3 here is CASTVPGLAGAYNEQFF. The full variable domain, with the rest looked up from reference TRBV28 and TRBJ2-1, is DVKVTQSSRYLVKRTGEKVFLECVQDMDHENMFWYRQDPGLGLRLIYFSYDVKMKEKGDIPEGYSVSREKKERFSLILESASTNQTSMYLCASTVPGLAGAYNEQFFGPGTRLTVL.

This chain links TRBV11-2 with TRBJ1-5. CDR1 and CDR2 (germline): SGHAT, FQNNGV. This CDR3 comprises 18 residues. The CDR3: CASSLHTLGAQTNQPQHF.

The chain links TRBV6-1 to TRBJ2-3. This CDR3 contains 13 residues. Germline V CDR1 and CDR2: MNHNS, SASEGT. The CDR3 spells CASRDLLTDTQYF.

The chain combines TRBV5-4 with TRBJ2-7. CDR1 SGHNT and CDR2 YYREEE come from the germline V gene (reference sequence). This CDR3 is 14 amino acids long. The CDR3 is CASSPAASAYEQYF.

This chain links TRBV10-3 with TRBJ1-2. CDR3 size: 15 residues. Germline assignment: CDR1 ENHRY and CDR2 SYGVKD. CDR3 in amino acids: CAISGQAEVLWGYTF.

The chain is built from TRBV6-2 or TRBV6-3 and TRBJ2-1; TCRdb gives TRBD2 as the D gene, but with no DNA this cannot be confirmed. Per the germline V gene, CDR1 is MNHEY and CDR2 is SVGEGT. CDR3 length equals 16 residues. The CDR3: CASSLLGGAVWNEQFF.

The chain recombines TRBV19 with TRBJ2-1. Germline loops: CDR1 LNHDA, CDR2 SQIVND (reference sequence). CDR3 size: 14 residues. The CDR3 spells CASSTHQLVSEQFF.

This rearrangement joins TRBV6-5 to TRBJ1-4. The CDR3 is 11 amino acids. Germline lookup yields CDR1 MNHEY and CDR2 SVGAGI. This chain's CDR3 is CASRLGEKLFF.

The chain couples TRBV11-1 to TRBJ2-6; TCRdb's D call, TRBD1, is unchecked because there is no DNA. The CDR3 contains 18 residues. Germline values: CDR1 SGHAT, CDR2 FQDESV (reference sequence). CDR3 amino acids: CASSLEGQGISGANVLTF.

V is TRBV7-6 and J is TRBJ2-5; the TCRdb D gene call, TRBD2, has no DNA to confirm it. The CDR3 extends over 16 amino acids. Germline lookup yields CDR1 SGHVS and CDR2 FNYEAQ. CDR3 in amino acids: CASSSSPAGGGKTQYF.

The CDR3 sequence: CATSRDRVVNEQFF. The V call is TRBV28, the J call TRBJ2-1; lacking DNA, the TRBD1 call made by TCRdb goes unchecked. CDR3 length: 14 residues. Looked up from germline, CDR1 is MDHEN and CDR2 is SYDVKM.

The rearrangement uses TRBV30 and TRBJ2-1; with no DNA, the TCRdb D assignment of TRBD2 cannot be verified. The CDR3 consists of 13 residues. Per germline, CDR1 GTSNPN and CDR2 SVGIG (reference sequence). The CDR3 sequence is CAWSRGGGNEQFF.

The CDR3 sequence is CASSFDRGRAEAFF. This chain links TRBV6-5 with TRBJ1-1; TCRdb picks TRBD1, but there is no DNA to check that call. CDR3 length: 14 residues. Germline lookup yields CDR1 MNHEY and CDR2 SVGAGI.

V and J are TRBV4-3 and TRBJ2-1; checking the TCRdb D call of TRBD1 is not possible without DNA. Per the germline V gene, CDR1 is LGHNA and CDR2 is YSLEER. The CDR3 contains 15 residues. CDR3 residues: CASSQLGQGPDEQFF.

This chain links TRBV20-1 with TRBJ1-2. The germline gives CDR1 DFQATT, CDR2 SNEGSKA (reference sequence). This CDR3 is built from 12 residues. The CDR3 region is CSAENTNYGYTF.

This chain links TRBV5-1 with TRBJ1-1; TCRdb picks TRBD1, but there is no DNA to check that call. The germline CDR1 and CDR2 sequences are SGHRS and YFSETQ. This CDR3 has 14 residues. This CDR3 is CASRIYTGGTEAFF.